A selection of T cell receptor beta chains follows, all from one sample in a study of cytomegalovirus exposure and HLA in healthy donors. Repertoires were generated with immunoSEQ multiplex PCR, while TCRdb's copy carries only in-frame clones and drops some. In the table there are some 190,000 clones, 82% of which are singletons. Material for sequencing was PBMCs. Receptors were obtained from a man aged 35-49 years in good health and CMV-seronegative. Each CDR3 is given with its conserved first and last residue. Each record gives: CDR3 protein, CDR3 DNA, J gene, V gene, D gene, clone size. The D gene is left open where the match is weak. Part of the rows lack a size; the others show once, few, many or a class for expanded clones.

CATSSRDRVQETQYF TGTGCCACCAGCAGCCGGGACAGGGTTCAAGAGACCCAGTACTTC TRBJ2-5 TRBV15 TRBD1 few
CASSSASGIGETQYF TGTGCCAGTAGTTCTGCTAGCGGCATCGGGGAGACCCAGTACTTC TRBJ2-5 TRBV19 TRBD2 -
CASSRDSSNSPLHF TGCGCCAGCAGCCGGGACAGTTCAAATTCACCCCTCCACTTT TRBJ1-6 TRBV10-2 TRBD1 -
CASSSGLAGRTGELFF TGTGCCAGCAGCTCGGGACTAGCGGGAAGGACCGGGGAGCTGTTTTTT TRBJ2-2 TRBV7-2 TRBD2 -
CASRPRGGAFGELFF TGTGCCAGCCGCCCGAGGGGGGGGGCCTTCGGGGAGCTGTTTTTT TRBJ2-2 TRBV7-9 - -
CASSIGGFSNQPQHF TGTGCCAGTAGTATTGGAGGTTTTAGCAATCAGCCCCAGCATTTT TRBJ1-5 TRBV19 - -
CASSPYPTNARRGEQFF TGTGCCAGCAGCCCCTACCCAACTAACGCTCGTCGAGGCGAGCAGTTCTTC TRBJ2-1 TRBV7-2 - once
CASSSVLAGANTYEQYF TGTGCCAGCAGCTCCGTCCTAGCGGGGGCGAACACATACGAGCAGTACTTC TRBJ2-7 TRBV5-6 TRBD2 few
CASSPTGEETQYF TGTGCCAGCTCACCGACAGGGGAAGAGACCCAGTACTTC TRBJ2-5 TRBV18 TRBD1 -
CASSGTWGGTEAFF TGTGCCAGCAGCGGGACTTGGGGCGGCACTGAAGCTTTCTTT TRBJ1-1 TRBV5-4 - few
CASTEAETQYF TGCGCCAGCACCGAGGCTGAAACGCAGTATTTT TRBJ2-3 TRBV5-1 - -
CASSWTGGTTGELFF TGTGCCAGTAGCTGGACGGGGGGAACCACCGGGGAGCTGTTTTTT TRBJ2-2 TRBV19 TRBD2 -
CASSPAIYTQYF TGTGCCAGCAGCCCAGCGATATATACGCAGTATTTT TRBJ2-3 TRBV28 - -
CASRQGAGNTIYF TGCGCCAGCAGACAGGGAGCTGGAAACACCATATATTTT TRBJ1-3 TRBV5-1 - few
CASSFGGWNGYTF TGTGCCAGCAGTTTTGGGGGCTGGAATGGCTACACCTTC TRBJ1-2 TRBV28 - -
CASSGGGLAGVDEQFF TGTGCCAGCAGTGGGGGGGGACTAGCGGGAGTGGATGAGCAGTTCTTC TRBJ2-1 TRBV27 TRBD2 -
CASPGNTEAFF TGTGCCAGCCCGGGGAACACTGAAGCTTTCTTT TRBJ1-1 TRBV28 - few
CASSVLSSTDTQYF TGCGCCAGCAGCGTACTTTCTAGCACAGATACGCAGTATTTT TRBJ2-3 TRBV5-1 - once
CASSLVGGREVEQYF TGCGCCAGCAGCTTGGTTGGCGGGAGGGAGGTCGAGCAGTACTTC TRBJ2-7 TRBV5-1 TRBD2 -
CASSVGRTGDGYTF TGTGCCAGCAGCGTAGGAAGGACAGGGGATGGCTACACCTTC TRBJ1-2 TRBV9 TRBD1 -
CASSYRGPSYEQYF TGTGCCAGCAGTTACAGGGGGCCTTCCTACGAGCAGTACTTC TRBJ2-7 TRBV28 TRBD1 -
CASSRGRQDYRNEQFF TGTGCCAGCAGCCGAGGACGGCAGGATTACAGGAATGAGCAGTTCTTC TRBJ2-1 TRBV11-3 - -
CASSLAGNPYEQYF TGTGCCAGCAGTTTGGCGGGAAACCCCTACGAGCAGTACTTC TRBJ2-7 TRBV27 - -
CASSLRSGGSADTQYF TGTGCCAGCAGCTTACGGTCTGGCGGGAGCGCAGATACGCAGTATTTT TRBJ2-3 TRBV11-3 TRBD2 -
CASRRLAGEEQYF TGCGCCAGCAGACGACTAGCGGGAGAGGAGCAGTACTTC TRBJ2-7 TRBV5-1 TRBD2 -
CASKRPGLYNEQFF TGTGCCAGTAAACGGCCGGGATTGTACAATGAGCAGTTCTTC TRBJ2-1 TRBV19 - -
CASIGRDRGDEQYF TGTGCCAGCATCGGACGGGACAGGGGCGACGAGCAGTACTTC TRBJ2-7 TRBV5-5 TRBD1 -
CASRTGTSRTDTQYF TGTGCCAGCAGAACCGGGACTAGCCGCACAGATACGCAGTATTTT TRBJ2-3 TRBV6-5 TRBD2 once
CASSVGDQVYNSPLHF TGTGCCAGCAGCGTCGGGGATCAGGTCTATAATTCACCCCTCCACTTT TRBJ1-6 TRBV9 - -
CASSQAGTVGYEQYF TGCGCCAGCAGCCAAGCCGGGACAGTGGGTTACGAGCAGTACTTC TRBJ2-7 TRBV4-1 TRBD1 once
CASSRGTGRDTEAFF TGCGCCAGCAGCCGGGGGACAGGGAGGGACACTGAAGCTTTCTTT TRBJ1-1 TRBV4-1 TRBD1 -
CASSLQRGRTDTQYF TGCGCCAGCAGCCTTCAGCGGGGCCGCACAGATACGCAGTATTTT TRBJ2-3 TRBV5-1 TRBD2 -
CASSLWRGPSRTQYF TGTGCCAGCAGTTTATGGAGGGGGCCCTCCCGGACCCAGTACTTC TRBJ2-5 TRBV28 TRBD1 -
CASSSLAVSGNTIYF TGTGCCAGCAGCTCCTTGGCGGTCTCTGGAAACACCATATATTTT TRBJ1-3 TRBV9 - once
CAWKEAGTGIQGSPLHF TGTGCCTGGAAGGAAGCCGGGACAGGGATTCAAGGATCACCCCTCCACTTT TRBJ1-6 TRBV30 TRBD1 once